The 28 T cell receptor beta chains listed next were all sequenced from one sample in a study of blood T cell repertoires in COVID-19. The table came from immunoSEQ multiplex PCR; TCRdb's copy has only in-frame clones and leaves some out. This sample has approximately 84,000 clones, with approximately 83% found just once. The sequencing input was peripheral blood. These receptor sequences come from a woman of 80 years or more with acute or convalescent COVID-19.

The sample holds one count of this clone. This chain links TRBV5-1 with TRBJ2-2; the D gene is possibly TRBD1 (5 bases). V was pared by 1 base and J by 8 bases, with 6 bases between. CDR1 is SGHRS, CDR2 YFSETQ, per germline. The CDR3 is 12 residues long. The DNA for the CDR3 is TGCGCCAGCAGCTTGAGGGGTGGGGAGCTGTTTTTT. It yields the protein CASSLRGGELFF.

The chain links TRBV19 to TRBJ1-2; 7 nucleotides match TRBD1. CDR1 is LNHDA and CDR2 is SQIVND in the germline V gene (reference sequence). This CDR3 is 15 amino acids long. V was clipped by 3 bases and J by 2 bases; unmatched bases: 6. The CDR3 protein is CASSIFGTANYGYTF. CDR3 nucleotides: TGTGCCAGTAGTATCTTTGGGACAGCAAACTATGGCTACACCTTC.

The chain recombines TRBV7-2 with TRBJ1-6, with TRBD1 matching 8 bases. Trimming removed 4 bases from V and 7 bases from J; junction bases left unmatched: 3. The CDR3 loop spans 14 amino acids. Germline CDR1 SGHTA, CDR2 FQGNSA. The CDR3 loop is CASSSGTGNSPLHF. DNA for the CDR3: TGTGCCAGCAGCTCCGGGACAGGCAATTCACCCCTCCACTTT.

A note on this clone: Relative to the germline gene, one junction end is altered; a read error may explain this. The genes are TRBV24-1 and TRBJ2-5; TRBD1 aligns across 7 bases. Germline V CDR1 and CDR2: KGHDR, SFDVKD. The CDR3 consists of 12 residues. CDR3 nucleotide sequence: TGTGCCACCAGTGACCCAACAGGGGTTGAGGACTTC. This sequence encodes CATSDPTGVEDF.

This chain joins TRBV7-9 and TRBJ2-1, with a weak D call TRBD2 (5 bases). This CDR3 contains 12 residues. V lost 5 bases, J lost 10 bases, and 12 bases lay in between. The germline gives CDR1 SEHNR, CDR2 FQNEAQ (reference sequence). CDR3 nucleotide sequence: TGTGCCAGCAGCCCCTGGACTGACGAGCAGTTCTTC. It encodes CASSPWTDEQFF.

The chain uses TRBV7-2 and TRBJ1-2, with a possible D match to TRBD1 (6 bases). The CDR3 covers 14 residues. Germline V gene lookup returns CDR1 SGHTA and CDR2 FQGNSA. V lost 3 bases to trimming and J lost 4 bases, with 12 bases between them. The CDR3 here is CASSLGTTTYGYTF. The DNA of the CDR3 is TGTGCCAGCAGCTTGGGGACAACCACCTATGGCTACACCTTC.

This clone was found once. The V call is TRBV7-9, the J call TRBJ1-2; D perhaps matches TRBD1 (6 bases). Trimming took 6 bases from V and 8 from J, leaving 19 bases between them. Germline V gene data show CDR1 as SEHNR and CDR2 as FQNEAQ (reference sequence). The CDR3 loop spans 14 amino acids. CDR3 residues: CASSSRGGAEGYTF. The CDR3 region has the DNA TGTGCCAGCAGTTCACGGGGGGGCGCGGAGGGCTACACCTTC.

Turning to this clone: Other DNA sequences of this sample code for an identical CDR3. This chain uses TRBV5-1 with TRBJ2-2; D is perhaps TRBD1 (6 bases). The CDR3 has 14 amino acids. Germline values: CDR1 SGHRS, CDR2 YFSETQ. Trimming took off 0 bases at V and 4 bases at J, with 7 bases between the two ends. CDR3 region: CASSLAQGTGELFF. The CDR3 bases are TGCGCCAGCAGCTTGGCACAGGGCACCGGGGAGCTGTTTTTT.

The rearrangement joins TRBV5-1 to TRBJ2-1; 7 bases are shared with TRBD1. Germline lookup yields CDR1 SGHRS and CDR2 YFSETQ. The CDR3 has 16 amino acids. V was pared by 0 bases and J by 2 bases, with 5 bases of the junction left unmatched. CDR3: CASSLVGDSTYNEQFF. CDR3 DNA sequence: TGCGCCAGCAGCTTGGTTGGGGACAGCACCTACAATGAGCAGTTCTTC.

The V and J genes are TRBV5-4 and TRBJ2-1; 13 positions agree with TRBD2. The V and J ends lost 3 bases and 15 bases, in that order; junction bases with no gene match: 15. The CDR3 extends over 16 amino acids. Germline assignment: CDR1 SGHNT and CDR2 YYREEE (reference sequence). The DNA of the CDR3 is TGTGCCAGCAGCTGGGGCCTTACTAGCGGGAGGGTTGATCGGTTCTTC. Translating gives CASSWGLTSGRVDRFF. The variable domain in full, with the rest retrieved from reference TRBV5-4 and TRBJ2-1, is ETGVTQSPTHLIKTRGQQVTLRCSSQSGHNTVSWYQQALGQGPQFIFQYYREEENGRGNFPPRFSGLQFPNYSSELNVNALELDDSALYLCASSWGLTSGRVDRFFGPGTRLTVL.

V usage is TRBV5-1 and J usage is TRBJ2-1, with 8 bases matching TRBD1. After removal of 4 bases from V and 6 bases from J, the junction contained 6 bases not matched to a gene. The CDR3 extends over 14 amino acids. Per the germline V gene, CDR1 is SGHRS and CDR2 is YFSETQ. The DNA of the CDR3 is TGCGCCAGCAGCGTTGGGGGACAGGCCAATGAGCAGTTCTTC. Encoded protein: CASSVGGQANEQFF.

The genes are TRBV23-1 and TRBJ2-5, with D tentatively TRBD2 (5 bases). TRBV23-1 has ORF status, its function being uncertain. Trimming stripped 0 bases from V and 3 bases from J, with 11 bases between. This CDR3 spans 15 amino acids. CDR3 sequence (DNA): TGCGCCAGCAGTCAATCGGGTCGGCGGGAAGAGACCCAGTACTTC. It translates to CASSQSGRREETQYF.

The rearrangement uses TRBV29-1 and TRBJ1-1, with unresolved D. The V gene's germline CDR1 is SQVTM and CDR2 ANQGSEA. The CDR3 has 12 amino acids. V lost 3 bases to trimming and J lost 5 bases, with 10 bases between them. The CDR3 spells CSVDAVRTEAFF. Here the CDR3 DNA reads TGCAGCGTTGATGCGGTTAGGACTGAAGCTTTCTTT.

The CDR3 region has the DNA TGTGCCACCAGCAGAGAAGGGGTGGATTCACCCCTCCACTTT. Its protein product is CATSREGVDSPLHF. The chain uses TRBV15 and TRBJ1-6, with D maybe TRBD1 (5 bases). The V gene's germline CDR1 is LNHNV and CDR2 YYDKDF (reference sequence). The CDR3 is 14 amino acids. V lost 0 bases and J lost 8, with 8 bases in between. Looking up the rest from reference TRBV15 and TRBJ1-6 gives the full variable domain: DAMVIQNPRYQVTQFGKPVTLSCSQTLNHNVMYWYQQKSSQAPKLLFHYYDKDFNNEADTPDNFQSRRPNTSFCFLDIRSPGLGDTAMYLCATSREGVDSPLHFGNGTRLTVT.

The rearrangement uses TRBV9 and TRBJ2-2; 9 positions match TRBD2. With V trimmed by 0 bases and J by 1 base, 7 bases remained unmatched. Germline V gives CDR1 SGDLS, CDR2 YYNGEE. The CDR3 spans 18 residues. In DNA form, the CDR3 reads TGTGCCAGCAGCGTAGTCGGTAGCGGGAGAGTGAACACCGGGGAGCTGTTTTTT. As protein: CASSVVGSGRVNTGELFF.

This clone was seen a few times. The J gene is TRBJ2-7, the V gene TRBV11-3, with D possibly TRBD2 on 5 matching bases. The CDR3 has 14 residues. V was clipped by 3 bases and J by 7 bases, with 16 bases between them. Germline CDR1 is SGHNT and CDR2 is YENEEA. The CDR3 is CASSFGGPPGEQYF. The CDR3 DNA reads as TGTGCCAGCAGCTTTGGCGGACCCCCGGGGGAGCAGTACTTC.

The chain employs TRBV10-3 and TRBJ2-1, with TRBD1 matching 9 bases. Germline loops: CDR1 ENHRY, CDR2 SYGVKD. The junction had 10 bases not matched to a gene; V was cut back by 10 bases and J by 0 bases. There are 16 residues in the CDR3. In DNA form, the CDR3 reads TGTGCCACGACAGGGGGGACTCTGAGCTCCTACAATGAGCAGTTCTTC. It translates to CATTGGTLSSYNEQFF.

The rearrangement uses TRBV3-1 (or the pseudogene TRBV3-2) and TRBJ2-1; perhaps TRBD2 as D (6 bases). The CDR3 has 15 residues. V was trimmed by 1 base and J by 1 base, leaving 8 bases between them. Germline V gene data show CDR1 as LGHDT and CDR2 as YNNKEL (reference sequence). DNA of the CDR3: TGTGCCAGCAGCCAAGCGGGAGAGTCCTACAATGAGCAGTTCTTC. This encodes CASSQAGESYNEQFF.

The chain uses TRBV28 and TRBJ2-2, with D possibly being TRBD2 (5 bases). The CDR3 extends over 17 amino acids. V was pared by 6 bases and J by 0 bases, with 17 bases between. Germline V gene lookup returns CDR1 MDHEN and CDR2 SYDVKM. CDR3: CASSPPFGVSNTGELFF. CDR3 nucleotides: TGTGCCAGCAGCCCTCCCTTCGGGGTATCGAACACCGGGGAGCTGTTTTTT.

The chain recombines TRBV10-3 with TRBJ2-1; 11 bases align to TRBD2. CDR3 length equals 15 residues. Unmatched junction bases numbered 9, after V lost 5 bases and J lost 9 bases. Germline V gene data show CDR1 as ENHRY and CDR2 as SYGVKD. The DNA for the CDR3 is TGTGCCATCAGTCCCGGTAGCGGGAGGGCCATTGAGCAGTTCTTC. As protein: CAISPGSGRAIEQFF.

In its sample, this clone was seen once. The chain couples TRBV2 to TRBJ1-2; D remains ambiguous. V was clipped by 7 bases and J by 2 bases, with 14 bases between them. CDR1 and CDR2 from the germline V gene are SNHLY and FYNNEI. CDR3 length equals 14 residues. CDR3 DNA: TGTGCCAGCATAATCTCCGGGGTAAACTATGGCTACACCTTC. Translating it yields CASIISGVNYGYTF.

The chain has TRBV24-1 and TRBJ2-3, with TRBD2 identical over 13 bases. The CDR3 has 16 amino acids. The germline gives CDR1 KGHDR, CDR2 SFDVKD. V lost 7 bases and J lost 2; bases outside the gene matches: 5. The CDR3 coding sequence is TGTGCCACCAGCGCCGGGACTAGCGGGACCACAGATACGCAGTATTTT. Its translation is CATSAGTSGTTDTQYF.

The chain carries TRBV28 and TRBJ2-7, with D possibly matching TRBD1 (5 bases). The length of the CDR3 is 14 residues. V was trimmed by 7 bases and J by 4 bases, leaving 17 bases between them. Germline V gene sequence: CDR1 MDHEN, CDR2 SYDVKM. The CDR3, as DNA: TGTGCCAGCAACACCCAGGGTAGAGAATACGAGCAGTACTTC. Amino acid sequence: CASNTQGREYEQYF.

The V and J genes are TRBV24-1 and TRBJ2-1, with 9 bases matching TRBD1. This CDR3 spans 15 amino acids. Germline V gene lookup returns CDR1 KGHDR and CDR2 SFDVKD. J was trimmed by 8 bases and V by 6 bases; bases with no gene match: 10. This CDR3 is CATSQGGQGTDEQFF. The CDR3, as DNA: TGTGCCACCAGTCAAGGGGGACAGGGTACGGATGAGCAGTTCTTC.

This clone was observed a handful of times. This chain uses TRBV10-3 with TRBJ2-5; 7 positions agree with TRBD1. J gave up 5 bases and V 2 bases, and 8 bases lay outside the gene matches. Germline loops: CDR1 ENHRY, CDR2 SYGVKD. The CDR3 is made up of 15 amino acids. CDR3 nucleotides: TGTGCCATCAGTGAGACAGGGGCGCGGGCGGAGACCCAGTACTTC. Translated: CAISETGARAETQYF.

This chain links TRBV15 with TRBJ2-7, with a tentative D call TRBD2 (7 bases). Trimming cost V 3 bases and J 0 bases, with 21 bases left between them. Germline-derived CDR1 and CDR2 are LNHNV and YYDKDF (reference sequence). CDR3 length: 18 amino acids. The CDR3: CATSSPSMGGAGSYEQYF. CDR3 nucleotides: TGTGCCACCAGCAGCCCCAGTATGGGGGGGGCCGGCTCCTACGAGCAGTACTTC.

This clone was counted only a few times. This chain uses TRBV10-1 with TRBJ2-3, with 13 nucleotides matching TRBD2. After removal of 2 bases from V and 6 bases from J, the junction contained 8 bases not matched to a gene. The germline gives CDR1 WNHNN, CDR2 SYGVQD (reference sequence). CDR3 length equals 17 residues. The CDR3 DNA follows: TGCGCCAGCAGTGAGGAGGGGACTAGCGGGACACTGGATACGCAGTATTTT. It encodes CASSEEGTSGTLDTQYF.

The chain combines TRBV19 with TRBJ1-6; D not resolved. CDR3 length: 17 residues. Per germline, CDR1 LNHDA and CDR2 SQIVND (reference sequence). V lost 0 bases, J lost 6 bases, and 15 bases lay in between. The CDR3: CASSIDLTTAGNSPLHF. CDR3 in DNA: TGTGCCAGTAGTATAGACTTGACGACGGCGGGTAATTCACCCCTCCACTTT.